The clone carrying this T cell receptor beta chain was seen only a few times. Its antigen remains unidentified. Relative to the germline gene, one junction end is altered; a read error may explain this. The germline CDR1 and CDR2 sequences are SEHNR and FQNEAQ (reference sequence). The CDR3 length is 15 residues. Patients were excluded because of uncontrolled infection, other autoimmune disease, pregnancy or lactation. Amplification of TCR beta CDR3 regions used RNA as the template. The study used the HTBI primer set for a first-round RT-PCR of the TCR CDR3. From the multiplex PCR reads, TCRdb called clonotypes with MiXCR, one entry per CDR3 protein. Seen here are 350,000 to 400,000 distinct CDR3 sequences, 14% observed once, and the top ten hold 9.5% to 12%. This specimen belongs to a study of T cells in Graves' hyperthyroidism and ophthalmopathy. General study points: Most thyroid clonotypes expanded above 0.001 appeared in blood too.

The receptor comes from an older woman with Graves' hyperthyroidism. Sample: blood. The chain joins TRBV7-9 to TRBJ2-1; tentatively, D is TRBD1 (6 bases). The DNA of the CDR3 is TGTGCCAGCACGACAGGTCGCCTGGGGTACAATGAGCGGTTCTTC. Amino acid sequence: CASTTGRLGYNERFF. The full variable domain, rest sourced from reference TRBV7-9 and TRBJ2-1, is DTGVSQNPRHKITKRGQNVTFRCDPISEHNRLYWYRQTLGQGPEFLTYFQNEAQLEKSRLLSDRFSAERPKGSFSTLEIQRTEQGDSAMYLCASTTGRLGYNERFFGPGTRLTVL.